What follows are 17 T cell receptor beta chains derived from one specimen sequenced in a study of brain T cells in children with intractable seizures. This table comes from immunoSEQ multiplex PCR, and its TCRdb copy is limited to in-frame clones, with some not included. In the table there are approximately 23,000 clones, around 94% of which are singletons. The specimen comprised peripheral blood, sampled at surgery. The receptors stem from a boy between 10 and 17 years old with focal cortical dysplasia and intractable seizures.

J is TRBJ2-1 and V is TRBV5-1; no reliable D call. V lost 0 bases to trimming and J lost 4 bases, with 14 bases between them. The CDR3 is 16 residues long. Germline V lookup: CDR1 SGHRS, CDR2 YFSETQ. CDR3 amino acids: CASSLGKASYYNEQFF. DNA of the CDR3: TGCGCCAGCAGCTTGGGGAAAGCGTCCTATTACAATGAGCAGTTCTTC.

The chain joins TRBV5-1 to TRBJ1-6, with D hard to call. Germline V lookup: CDR1 SGHRS, CDR2 YFSETQ. V lost 1 base and J lost 9, with 14 bases in between. This CDR3 has 15 residues. The CDR3 sequence is CASSLTADRGSPLHF. CDR3 sequence (DNA): TGCGCCAGCAGCTTGACGGCGGACCGGGGTTCACCCCTCCACTTT.

This clone was counted once. V is TRBV4-2 and J is TRBJ1-2, with D possibly being TRBD1 (5 bases). Germline V gives CDR1 LGHNA, CDR2 YNFKEQ. Trimming removed 6 bases from V and 2 bases from J, with 13 bases in between. This CDR3 region has 14 residues. CDR3: CASRLQGQNYGYTF. The CDR3 coding sequence is TGTGCCAGCAGACTGCAGGGTCAGAACTATGGCTACACCTTC.

The V call is TRBV28, the J call TRBJ1-2; 9 positions match TRBD1. Germline values: CDR1 MDHEN, CDR2 SYDVKM. This CDR3 contains 16 residues. V lost 5 bases, J lost 6 bases, and 13 bases stayed unmatched. The CDR3 coding sequence is TGTGCCAGCAGTCTACACCCGGGACAGGGAACAAATGGCTACACCTTC. The encoded protein is CASSLHPGQGTNGYTF.

The V call is TRBV3-1 (or the pseudogene TRBV3-2), the J call TRBJ2-3; TRBD2 agrees at 7 bases. Germline V lookup: CDR1 LGHDT, CDR2 YNNKEL (reference sequence). The CDR3 has 16 residues. V lost 1 base, J lost 4 bases, and 8 bases stayed unmatched. The CDR3 here is CASSQVTSLGADTQYF. As DNA, the CDR3 is TGTGCCAGCAGCCAAGTGACTAGCCTGGGCGCAGATACGCAGTATTTT.

The gene calls are TRBV2 and TRBJ2-1; 13 bases are a match to TRBD2. This CDR3 is 14 amino acids long. Germline V gene sequence: CDR1 SNHLY, CDR2 FYNNEI. The ends lost 6 bases at V and 9 bases at J; junction bases unmatched: 5. The CDR3 DNA reads as TGTGCCAGCAGCGGACTAGCGGGAGCTGGTGAGCAGTTCTTC. Translating it yields CASSGLAGAGEQFF.

The chain has TRBV19 and TRBJ1-1; D not resolved. CDR3 length: 15 amino acids. Germline V CDR1 and CDR2: LNHDA, SQIVND (reference sequence). Trimming stripped 5 bases from V and 1 base from J, with 14 bases between. CDR3 bases: TGTGCCAGTAGTCATCGACCGACGGAGAACACTGAAGCTTTCTTT. It codes for CASSHRPTENTEAFF.

The chain has TRBV3-1 (or the pseudogene TRBV3-2) and TRBJ2-4, with 11 bases that match TRBD2. Germline CDR1 LGHDT, CDR2 YNNKEL (reference sequence). This CDR3 is built from 16 residues. The V gene end was trimmed by 4 bases and the J gene end by 9 bases; junction bases not matched to a gene: 11. CDR3 protein: CASSPLAGGPGGIQYF. As DNA, the CDR3 is TGTGCCAGCAGCCCTTTAGCGGGGGGGCCAGGAGGCATTCAGTACTTC.

The chain is built from TRBV6-1 and TRBJ1-5; D is perhaps TRBD1 (5 bases). This CDR3 region has 16 residues. Trimming pared 6 bases from V and 0 bases from J, leaving 15 bases between. Germline-derived CDR1 and CDR2 are MNHNS and SASEGT. The CDR3 DNA sequence: TGTGCCAGCAGAGAAAGAGACAGATATAGCAATCAGCCCCAGCATTTT. As protein: CASRERDRYSNQPQHF.

This rearrangement joins TRBV7-3 to TRBJ2-5, with D tentatively TRBD2 (6 bases). V lost 5 bases to trimming and J lost 5 bases, with 15 bases between them. From germline, CDR1 is SGHTA and CDR2 FQGTGA. This CDR3 comprises 14 residues. The CDR3 nucleotides read TGTGCCAGCAGCCCCGGCGGGGCTTTGGAGACCCAGTACTTC. Its translation: CASSPGGALETQYF. The full variable domain, with the rest looked up from reference TRBV7-3 and TRBJ2-5, is GAGVSQTPSNKVTEKGKYVELRCDPISGHTALYWYRQSLGQGPEFLIYFQGTGAADDSGLPNDRFFAVRPEGSVSTLKIQRTERGDSAVYLCASSPGGALETQYFGPGTRLLVL.

This chain joins TRBV3-1 (or the pseudogene TRBV3-2) and TRBJ2-2; 9 bases match TRBD1. Germline V gives CDR1 LGHDT, CDR2 YNNKEL (reference sequence). This CDR3 contains 17 residues. With V trimmed by 1 base and J by 1 base, 4 bases remained unmatched. CDR3 region: CASSQGGGQGNTGELFF. The CDR3 bases are TGTGCCAGCAGCCAAGGGGGGGGACAGGGGAACACCGGGGAGCTGTTTTTT.

V and J are TRBV18 and TRBJ2-7; a possible D gene is TRBD1 (6 bases). V lost 3 bases, J lost 2 bases, and 8 bases lay in between. CDR1 and CDR2 from the germline V gene are KGHSH and LQKENI. The CDR3 extends over 13 amino acids. The CDR3 spells CASSPDSTYEQYV. The CDR3 nucleotides read TGTGCCAGCTCACCGGACAGTACCTACGAGCAGTACGTC.

The chain uses TRBV9 and TRBJ2-3, with 8 nucleotides matching TRBD2. The CDR3 has 18 residues. Unmatched junction bases numbered 15, after V lost 4 bases and J lost 2 bases. Germline-derived CDR1 and CDR2 are SGDLS and YYNGEE. CDR3 in amino acids: CASSLARKRGQYTDTQYF. CDR3 sequence (DNA): TGTGCCAGCAGCTTGGCCCGGAAGCGGGGGCAATACACAGATACGCAGTATTTT.

The chain carries TRBV28 and TRBJ1-2, with D possibly matching TRBD1 (6 bases). This CDR3 is built from 19 residues. V gave up 6 bases and J gave up 2 bases, with 28 bases separating them. Per the germline V gene, CDR1 is MDHEN and CDR2 is SYDVKM. CDR3 residues: CASRSSLQGRGRENYGYTF. The CDR3 DNA reads TGTGCCAGCAGATCCAGTTTACAGGGTCGGGGCAGGGAGAACTATGGCTACACCTTC.

The chain carries TRBV25-1 and TRBJ1-1; no clear D gene. The CDR3 contains 14 residues. Trimming cost V 0 bases and J 4 bases, with 9 bases left between them. Germline values: CDR1 MGHDK, CDR2 SYGVNS. CDR3 protein: CASSEYGQVTEAFF. CDR3 nucleotide sequence: TGTGCCAGCAGTGAATATGGGCAGGTCACTGAAGCTTTCTTT. The full variable domain, in which reference TRBV25-1 and TRBJ1-1 provide the parts outside the CDR3, is EADIYQTPRYLVIGTGKKITLECSQTMGHDKMYWYQQDPGMELHLIHYSYGVNSTEKGDLSSESTVSRIRTEHFPLTLESARPSHTSQYLCASSEYGQVTEAFFGQGTRLTVV.

This chain uses TRBV13 with TRBJ1-4; D gene unclear. The CDR3 covers 10 residues. The germline V gene has CDR1 PRHDT and CDR2 FYEKMQ (reference sequence). The V end lost 8 bases, the J end lost 7 bases, and 5 bases lay between the germline ends. The CDR3 coding sequence is TGTGCCAGCCCGGGTGAAAAACTGTTTTTT. Translated: CASPGEKLFF.

This chain connects TRBV24-1 to TRBJ1-1; D unclear. The CDR3 runs to 16 residues. V was pared by 1 base and J by 0 bases, with 11 bases between. Per germline, CDR1 KGHDR and CDR2 SFDVKD. The CDR3 sequence is CATSDFPNPMNTEAFF. The CDR3 nucleotides are TGTGCCACCAGTGATTTTCCTAACCCCATGAACACTGAAGCTTTCTTT.